The 20 T cell receptor beta chains below come from one sample, sequenced in a study of read filtering for tumor transcriptome and immune sequencing. The library was built from roughly 400 ng RNA with molecular barcoded adaptors for alpha/delta and beta/gamma chains. One entry per CDR3 protein results from TCRdb running MiXCR on the reads. This table has some 41,000 distinct CDR3 sequences, approximately 13% appearing once. Sequences were obtained from a population of CD138-negative cells sorted from bone marrow. The source of these receptors is a donor older than 35 with multiple myeloma.

As concerns this clonotype: A much larger clone lies one base from this, so it may be a read error. The chain couples TRBV6-5 to TRBJ2-2, with a tentative D call TRBD1 (6 bases). Between the trimmed V and J ends, which lost 6 bases and 5 bases, there was a span of 16 bases. The V gene's germline CDR1 is MNHEY and CDR2 SVGAGI. CDR3 length: 15 amino acids. Here the CDR3 DNA reads TGTGCCAGCAGCTTTAGTTTCAGGGGAACCGGGGAGCTGTTTTTT. Translating gives CASSFSFRGTGELFF.

This clonotype was detected many times. This chain joins TRBV6-2 or TRBV6-3 and TRBJ1-5, with D maybe TRBD1 (6 bases). Germline assignment: CDR1 MNHEY and CDR2 SVGEGT. The CDR3 runs 15 residues. Deletions cut 0 bases from V and 10 bases from J, with 16 bases between. The CDR3 DNA follows: TGTGCCAGCAGTTACTCAACCCAGGGGCGTGGACCCCAGCATTTT. Residues: CASSYSTQGRGPQHF.

The J gene is TRBJ2-2, the V gene TRBV5-1; 8 bases are a match to TRBD1. CDR3 length: 13 residues. Per the germline V gene, CDR1 is SGHRS and CDR2 is YFSETQ. DNA for the CDR3: TGCGACAGAACACAGGGGGACAGCGGGGAGCTGTTTTTT. Amino acid sequence: CDRTQGDSGELFF.

This clonotype was counted ten times or more. The V gene is TRBV4-2, the J gene TRBJ2-1; tentatively, D is TRBD1 or TRBD2 (5 bases each). The CDR3 covers 13 residues. Germline V lookup: CDR1 LGHNA, CDR2 YNFKEQ. The V gene lost 6 bases and the J gene lost 8 bases, with 14 bases spanning the gap. CDR3 protein: CASSSGAVDEQFF. CDR3 sequence (DNA): TGTGCCAGCAGTTCCGGGGCGGTCGATGAGCAGTTCTTC.

For this clonotype: A much more abundant neighbour one base away suggests this may be a read error. The rearrangement links TRBV7-2 to TRBJ2-3; 10 nucleotides match TRBD2. CDR1 and CDR2 from the germline V gene are SGHTA and FQGNSA. This CDR3 contains 20 residues. The CDR3 protein is CASSSYLGLAGDPSTGTQYF. The CDR3 DNA follows: TGTGCCAGCAGCTCCTACCTAGGGCTAGCGGGAGACCCTAGCACAGGTACGCAGTATTTT. Drawing the rest from reference TRBV7-2 and TRBJ2-3, the complete variable domain is GAGVSQSPSNKVTEKGKDVELRCDPISGHTALYWYRQSLGQGLEFLIYFQGNSAPDKSGLPSDRFSAERTGGSVSTLTIQRTQQEDSAVYLCASSSYLGLAGDPSTGTQYFGPGTRLTVL.

The V and J genes are TRBV27 and TRBJ1-1, with a weak D call TRBD1 (5 bases). The DNA end is more similar to TRBJ1-6, so the J call may be wrong. Germline assignment: CDR1 MNHEY and CDR2 SMNVEV (reference sequence). This CDR3 has 15 amino acids. CDR3 nucleotide sequence: TGTGCCAGTTCTTTAAGGGCAGGGACGCATTCACCCCTCCACTTT. It is translated as CASSLRAGTHSPLHF.

V and J are TRBV10-2 and TRBJ1-1; D call uncertain. CDR1 and CDR2 from the germline V gene are WSHSY and SAAADI. V shed 6 bases and J shed 0 bases, with 14 bases lying between them. This CDR3 is 15 amino acids long. In DNA form, the CDR3 reads TGCGCCAGCAGGAACAACAAGGGCATGAACACTGAAGCTTTCTTT. Protein: CASRNNKGMNTEAFF.

This clonotype was found many times. The rearrangement uses TRBV5-1 and TRBJ2-1; TRBD2 matches 12 bases. CDR1 is SGHRS, CDR2 YFSETQ, per germline. V gave up 4 bases and J gave up 6 bases; unmatched junction bases: 5. This CDR3 has 15 residues. As DNA, the CDR3 is TGCGCCAGCAGCACCCCTAGCGGGAGGGTCAATGAGCAGTTCTTC. This codes for CASSTPSGRVNEQFF. The variable domain in full, completed from reference TRBV5-1 and TRBJ2-1, reads KAGVTQTPRYLIKTRGQQVTLSCSPISGHRSVSWYQQTPGQGLQFLFEYFSETQRNKGNFPGRFSGRQFSNSRSEMNVSTLELGDSALYLCASSTPSGRVNEQFFGPGTRLTVL.

This clonotype came up many times. This sequence joins TRBV29-1 and TRBJ1-1; TRBD1 might be the D (6 bases). The CDR3 is 12 amino acids. The germline V gene has CDR1 SQVTM and CDR2 ANQGSEA. The CDR3 loop reads CSYEGRGTEAFF. CDR3 coding DNA: TGCAGTTATGAAGGCAGGGGCACTGAAGCTTTCTTT.

Notes on this clonotype: The CDR3 ends on some other residue instead of the conserved phenylalanine or tryptophan, so this is likely a read error. V usage is TRBV6-1 and J usage is TRBJ2-3; D is unclear. Germline values: CDR1 MNHNS, CDR2 SASEGT. V was pared by 6 bases and J by 0 bases, with 10 bases between. The length of the CDR3 is 14 residues. The CDR3 region is CASRKGSSTDTQYS. The CDR3, as DNA: TGTGCCAGCAGGAAAGGATCGAGCACAGATACGCAGTATTCT.

The chain carries TRBV11-2 and TRBJ2-1, with D possibly matching TRBD1 (6 bases). The germline V and J ends were trimmed by 5 bases and 4 bases, with 21 bases remaining between them. CDR3 length: 17 amino acids. Germline CDR1 SGHAT, CDR2 FQNNGV. This CDR3 is CASSRTRQETIYNEQFF. CDR3 bases: TGTGCCAGCAGCAGAACAAGACAGGAAACCATATACAATGAGCAGTTCTTC.

This clonotype was picked up a small number of times. A single base separates this from a much larger clone, so it may be a read error. V gene TRBV4-3 combines with J gene TRBJ1-6, with D possibly being TRBD1 (6 bases). The CDR3 contains 14 residues. Germline CDR1 and CDR2: LGHNA and YSLEER. DNA of the CDR3: TGCGCCAGCAGGCAAGGGGGGGAGAATTCACCCCTCCACTTT. Protein sequence: CASRQGGENSPLHF.

This clonotype was observed at least ten times. The V gene is TRBV23-1, the J gene TRBJ2-4; 11 positions match TRBD1. TRBV23-1 is annotated as an ORF whose role is uncertain. This CDR3 region has 15 residues. J lost 4 bases, V lost 7 bases, and 6 bases had no gene match. The CDR3, as DNA: TGCGCCAGCACCCAGGACAGGGGGCCAAAAAACATTCAGTACTTC. Translation gives CASTQDRGPKNIQYF.

This clonotype was seen repeatedly, ten times or more. The V call is TRBV9, the J call TRBJ2-5, with TRBD2 identical over 10 bases. V shed 0 bases, J shed 0 bases, and the junction held 2 bases outside the gene matches. The CDR3 has 16 residues. CDR1 and CDR2 from the germline V gene are SGDLS and YYNGEE. The CDR3 coding sequence is TGTGCCAGCAGCGTAGCTGGGACTAGCGACCAAGAGACCCAGTACTTC. Amino acid sequence: CASSVAGTSDQETQYF.

Remarks on this clonotype: Relative to the germline gene, one junction end is altered; a read error may explain this. The chain is built from TRBV7-8 and TRBJ1-5; TRBD1 aligns across 7 bases. The CDR3 has 15 residues. The germline gives CDR1 SGHVS, CDR2 FQNEAQ. CDR3: CASSIDRVSNQPRHF. CDR3 in DNA: TGTGCCAGCAGCATAGACAGGGTCAGCAATCAGCCCCGGCATTTT.

This chain connects TRBV7-9 to TRBJ2-3; perhaps TRBD2 as D (5 bases). The CDR3 length is 14 residues. V dropped 4 bases and J dropped 5 bases, with 13 bases sitting between them. Germline V gene sequence: CDR1 SEHNR, CDR2 FQNEAQ (reference sequence). The DNA of the CDR3 is TGTGCCAGCAGCTGGGAGAGTCGGAGAGATACGCAGTATTTT. Protein product: CASSWESRRDTQYF.

Of note for this clonotype: Since a much larger clone is just one base distant, this may be a read error. The chain combines TRBV20-1 with TRBJ2-2, with D possibly matching TRBD2 (5 bases). This CDR3 is built from 14 residues. Per the germline V gene, CDR1 is DFQATT and CDR2 is SNEGSKA (reference sequence). CDR3 in DNA: TGCAGTGCTAGAGACAGCCGAGCCACCGGGAAGCTGTTTTTT. This sequence encodes CSARDSRATGKLFF.

This clonotype was seen repeatedly, ten times or more. V gene TRBV24-1 combines with J gene TRBJ2-4; D unresolved. The ends were cut back, 5 bases at V and 8 bases at J, with 15 bases in the middle. CDR1 KGHDR and CDR2 SFDVKD come from the germline V gene. CDR3 length: 14 amino acids. CDR3 nucleotide sequence: TGTGCCACCAGTGCTCGGGTCCAGAGAGACATTCAGTACTTC. Translated: CATSARVQRDIQYF.

This clonotype was recorded at least ten times. A read error may explain this, as a much larger clone is one base away. The V and J genes are TRBV11-2 and TRBJ2-1; 7 positions match TRBD2. The CDR3 length is 14 residues. Germline V gene lookup returns CDR1 SGHAT and CDR2 FQNNGV. CDR3 in DNA: TGTGCCAGCAGCCCGACTAGCTTCTACAATGGGCAGTTCTTC. Protein: CASSPTSFYNGQFF.

Ten or more counts support this clonotype. The chain employs TRBV20-1 and TRBJ2-5; weak D call: TRBD2 (6 bases). CDR1 DFQATT and CDR2 SNEGSKA come from the germline V gene (reference sequence). CDR3 length: 15 residues. Trimming stripped 3 bases from V and 5 bases from J, with 19 bases between. The CDR3 nucleotides read TGCAGTGCTAGGGGAGAGGAGGGCCGGCGGGAGACCCAGTACTTC. This codes for CSARGEEGRRETQYF.